The sequence of this TCR beta chain was determined in a study of T-cell memory formation after mild COVID-19. Broader study findings: Shrinking CD4+ clones were chiefly CM and EM; CD8+ ones were chiefly EMRA.

Employing constant-segment primers, 5'RACE generated TCR alpha and TCR beta cDNA libraries bearing sample barcodes and UMIs. One entry per CDR3 protein, called by TCRdb with MiXCR from the 5' RACE reads. The sample has roughly 350,000 distinct CDR3 sequences, around a fifth seen once. This CDR3 comprises 16 residues. Per germline, CDR1 DFQATT and CDR2 SNEGSKA (reference sequence). V was cut by 5 bases and J by 5 bases, with 24 bases left in between. A remark on this clonotype: The target antigen is unknown.

The chain employs TRBV20-1 and TRBJ1-1; tentatively, D is TRBD1 (5 bases). The clonotype comes from an adult woman who had mild COVID-19 (a few samples of this study predate the infection). Cell type and time point are not known. The sample was PBMCs or a T cell subset sorted from them (not recorded which). The CDR3: CSARFRVRGRRTEAFF. Here the CDR3 DNA reads TGCAGTGCTCGATTCAGGGTACGGGGACGGCGAACTGAAGCTTTCTTT.